This entry concerns a single T cell receptor beta chain. The antigen is undetermined. This specimen comes from a study of shared clonotypes between healthy human individuals. Regarding the study as a whole: Though the depth was large, rarefaction showed that sorted-subset sequencing was incomplete. Clonotype sharing across a few donors was observed for 4% to 6.5% of naive CD4 clonotypes. Non-shared clonotypes had lower generation probabilities than those shared by all four donors.

The V gene's germline CDR1 is SEHNR and CDR2 FQNEAQ (reference sequence). V was trimmed by 1 base and J by 6 bases, leaving 9 bases between them. This CDR3 has 13 residues. CD4+ cells were split into CD45RA+ naive and CD45RA-negative memory subsets. Sequencing used immunoSEQ multiplex PCR; TCRdb keeps in-frame clones, though not all of them. The sample includes hundreds of thousands of clones, over 65% seen only once; the top ten take less than 2%. Sequencing was done on a sample of memory CD4+ T cells sorted from blood. Subset meaning: CD45RA-negative fraction. This rearrangement joins TRBV7-9 to TRBJ1-1; possibly TRBD1 for D (5 bases). The TCR sequence derives from a woman in her 30s in good health. CDR3 sequence (DNA): TGTGCCAGCAGCTTAGGGGGCCTGGCTGAAGCTTTCTTT. Its translation: CASSLGGLAEAFF. The full variable domain, rest sourced from reference TRBV7-9 and TRBJ1-1, is DTGVSQNPRHKITKRGQNVTFRCDPISEHNRLYWYRQTLGQGPEFLTYFQNEAQLEKSRLLSDRFSAERPKGSFSTLEIQRTEQGDSAMYLCASSLGGLAEAFFGQGTRLTVV.